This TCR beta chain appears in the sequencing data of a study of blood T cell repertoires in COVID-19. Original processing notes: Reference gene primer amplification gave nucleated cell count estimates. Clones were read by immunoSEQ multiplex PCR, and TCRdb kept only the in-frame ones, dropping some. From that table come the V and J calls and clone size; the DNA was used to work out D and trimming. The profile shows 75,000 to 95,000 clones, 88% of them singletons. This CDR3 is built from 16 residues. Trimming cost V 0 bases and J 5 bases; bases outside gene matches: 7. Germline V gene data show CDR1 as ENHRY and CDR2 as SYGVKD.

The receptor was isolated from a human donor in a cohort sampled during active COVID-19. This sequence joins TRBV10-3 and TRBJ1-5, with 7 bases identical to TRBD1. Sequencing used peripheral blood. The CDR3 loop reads CAISESVRGVDQPQHF. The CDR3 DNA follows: TGTGCCATCAGTGAGTCAGTCAGGGGGGTCGATCAGCCCCAGCATTTT.